The clone carrying this T cell receptor (beta chain) has just one count. The antigen is undetermined. The data belong to a study of radiation and T cells in renal cell carcinoma. Study-level points and caveats: In blood, top tumor clones expanded by 2 weeks, shrinking by 4.

Time point specified: blood 4 weeks post-SBRT, at nephrectomy. Documented treatment: 15 Gy SBRT to primary tumor, nephrectomy 4 weeks later. Assay: immunoSEQ multiplex PCR; the TCRdb copy retains only in-frame clones and omits some. The table has around 100,000 clones, around 83% seen once; the top ten hold more than 7%. CDR3 size: 15 residues. This clonotype was sampled from a man aged 55 to 70 with renal cell carcinoma. This specimen consisted of blood, obtained from a patient whose treatment included radiotherapy and nephrectomy. The gene calls are TRBV21-1 and TRBJ1-2. TRBV21-1 is described as a pseudogene. CDR3 sequence (DNA): TGTGCCAGCAGCAAAGAAGACGGACCTAACTATGGCTACACCTTC. It yields the protein CASSKEDGPNYGYTF.